The clone carrying this TCR beta chain has only one observation. CDR3 length equals 14 residues. The germline CDR1 and CDR2 sequences are MNHEY and SVGAGI. Trimming removed 4 bases from V and 4 bases from J; junction bases left unmatched: 5. This entry belongs to a study of blood T cell repertoires in COVID-19. Looking at the study overall: Samples of COVID-19 (acute and convalescent) were obtained from the United States, Italy and Spain.

The table came from immunoSEQ multiplex PCR; TCRdb's copy has only in-frame clones and leaves some out. The profile shows around 170,000 clones, around 88% of them singletons. Cohorts were determined from participant-reported clinical history. This receptor was obtained from a woman in her twenties or thirties who had recovered from COVID-19. The specimen was PBMCs or T cells enriched from blood (not recorded which). The chain links TRBV6-5 to TRBJ1-1; 8 bases map to TRBD1. The CDR3 DNA reads TGTGCCAGCAGTTTCACAGGGGGTATCACTGAAGCTTTCTTT. Amino acid sequence: CASSFTGGITEAFF.